This T cell receptor beta chain was identified during a study of T cell responses to AZD1222 COVID-19 vaccine (TCRdb year 2021). Context from the whole study: TCR sequencing was performed for 233 trial participants, of whom 207 were given two doses of AZD1222 and 26 were given two doses of MenACWY control vaccine. Trial participants were enrolled by age into 18-55, 56-69 and 70-plus year subgroups, with about 150, 28 and 57 TCR-sequenced participants respectively. General findings and caveats noted by the study authors: Conclusions about previously exposed vaccinees are limited, since just a handful of AZD1222 recipients were seropositive for SARS-CoV-2 at baseline. Reportedly, almost half of the unique spike-specific TCRs recognized epitopes lying outside the regions that are mutated in the B.1.351 and B.1.1.7 variants. After two AZD1222 doses, both the breadth and the depth of spike-specific TCRs were significantly higher than at day 0 and than in MenACWY recipients. The whole spike protein was spanned by vaccine-associated CD4 TCRs, and dominant responses were seen in regions 160-218 and 743-854. Participants were mostly white British, with more females than males. The authors suggested clonal diversity may have been underestimated. Because no samples from the day 14 peak response were available, repertoires could be characterized only after the peak T cell response. In the small 56-69-year group, the increase in depth fell short of significance, most likely because of low power.

Relative to germline, V is 6 bases shorter and J is 1 base shorter, with 21 bases between their ends. The CDR3 starts with the cysteine, ends with the phenylalanine, and has 17 residues. Left in the record is the CDR3 DNA by itself, 51 bases read in frame from the first base. The CDR3 regions of human TCRbeta chains were subjected to immunosequencing. As for the authors' bioinformatics: TCRs in the repertoires were compared against a reference library of SARS-CoV-2-specific TCRs that had been generated with the MIRA antigen-specificity platform. Breadth was defined as the fraction of unique TCRs that were SARS-CoV-2-associated. Depth was defined as the fraction of total T cells that were SARS-CoV-2-associated. Using the MIRA data, every spike-specific TCR was mapped to the spike region that the TCR reacted to and assigned to either a CD4 or a CD8 class. Log10-transformed breadth and depth values were compared by one-way ANOVA with Sidak's multiple comparisons tests. What TCRdb holds here is the immuneACCESS table cut down to in-frame rearrangements. Part of the clones is not present; checked against another copy, under half of the missing clones reflect an unresolved V gene, and the others are unexplained. That table is the source of V, J and clone size, and D and trimming were worked out from the DNA. The sample profile shows about 24,000 clones; around 83% of them were found once. The ten largest clones take up roughly 8.5% of the sample.

What the time point label conveys for this sample: about 28 days (+/-7) after the second vaccine dose. AZD1222 recipients with second doses at about 4 weeks or about 12 weeks were pooled, because spike-specific TCR depth and breadth did not differ between schedules. Vaccinee samples came from UK trials COV001 and COV002, including a single-blind randomized controlled phase 2/3 trial of AZD1222 (ChAdOx1 nCoV-19) in healthy adults. For TCRbeta chain sequencing, PBMC samples from trial participants were taken at day 0 and at day 28 after the second dose. With regard to this clone: This receptor's antigen is unknown. The input lacks base qualities; no much larger clone sits a single base away.

This clonotype was obtained from an adult who received the AZD1222 COVID-19 vaccine. Material: peripheral blood, obtained 28 days after the second AZD1222 dose. The V and J segments used are TRBV6-7 and TRBJ2-5, with a weak D call of TRBD1 (6 bases match). TRBV6-7 is labeled an ORF, and its function is uncertain. The sequenced DNA is TGTGCCAGCAGCCCGGGACACCCAAATTCGATCCAAGAGACCCAGTACTTC. This encodes CASSPGHPNSIQETQYF.